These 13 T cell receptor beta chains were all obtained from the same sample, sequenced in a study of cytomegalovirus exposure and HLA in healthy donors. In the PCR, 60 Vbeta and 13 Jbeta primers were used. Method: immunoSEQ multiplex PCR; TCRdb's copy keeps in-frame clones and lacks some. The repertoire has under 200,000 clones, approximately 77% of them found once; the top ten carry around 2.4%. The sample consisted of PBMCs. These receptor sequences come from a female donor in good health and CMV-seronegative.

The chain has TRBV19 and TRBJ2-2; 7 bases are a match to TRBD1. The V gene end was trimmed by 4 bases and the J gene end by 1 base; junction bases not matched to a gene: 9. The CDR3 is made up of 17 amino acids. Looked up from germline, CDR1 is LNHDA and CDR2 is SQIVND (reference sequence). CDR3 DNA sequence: TGTGCCAGTAGTACTCACCACAGGGGAAGGAACACCGGGGAGCTGTTTTTT. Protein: CASSTHHRGRNTGELFF.

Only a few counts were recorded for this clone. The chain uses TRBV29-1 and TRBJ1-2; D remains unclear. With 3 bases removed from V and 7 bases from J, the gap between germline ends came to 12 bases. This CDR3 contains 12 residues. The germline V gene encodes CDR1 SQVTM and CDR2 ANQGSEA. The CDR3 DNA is TGCAGCGTTGAGGATGCGGGTCCTGGCTACACCTTC. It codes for CSVEDAGPGYTF.

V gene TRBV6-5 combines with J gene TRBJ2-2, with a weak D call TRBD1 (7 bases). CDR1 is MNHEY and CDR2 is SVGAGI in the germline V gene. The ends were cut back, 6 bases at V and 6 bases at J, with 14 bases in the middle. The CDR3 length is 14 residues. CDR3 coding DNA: TGTGCCAGCAGAGAGACAGGGACTGCCGGGGAGCTGTTTTTT. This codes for CASRETGTAGELFF.

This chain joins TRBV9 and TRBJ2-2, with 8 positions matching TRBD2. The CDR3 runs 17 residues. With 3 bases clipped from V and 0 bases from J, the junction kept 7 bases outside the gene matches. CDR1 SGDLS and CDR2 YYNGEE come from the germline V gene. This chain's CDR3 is CASSASTSAANTGELFF. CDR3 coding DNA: TGTGCCAGCAGCGCCTCGACTAGCGCCGCGAACACCGGGGAGCTGTTTTTT.

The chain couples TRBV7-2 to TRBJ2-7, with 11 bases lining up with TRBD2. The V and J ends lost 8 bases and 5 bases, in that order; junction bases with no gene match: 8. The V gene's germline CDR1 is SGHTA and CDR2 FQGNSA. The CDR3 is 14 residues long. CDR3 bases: TGTGCCAGCCGACAACTAGCGGGGGCGGACGAGCAGTACTTC. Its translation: CASRQLAGADEQYF.

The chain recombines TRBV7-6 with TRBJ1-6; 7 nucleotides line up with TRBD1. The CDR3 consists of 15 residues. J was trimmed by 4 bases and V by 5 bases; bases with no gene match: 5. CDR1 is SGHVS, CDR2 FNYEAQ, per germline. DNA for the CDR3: TGTGCCAGCAGCCCCCGGGACAGTTATAATTCACCCCTCCACTTT. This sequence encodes CASSPRDSYNSPLHF. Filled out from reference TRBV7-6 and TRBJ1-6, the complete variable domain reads GAGVSQSPRYKVTKRGQDVALRCDPISGHVSLYWYRQALGQGPEFLTYFNYEAQQDKSGLPNDRFSAERPEGSISTLTIQRTEQRDSAMYRCASSPRDSYNSPLHFGNGTRLTVT.

The CDR3 here is CASIQEGGLPGELFF. Here the CDR3 DNA reads TGTGCCAGCATCCAAGAGGGAGGGCTCCCCGGGGAGCTGTTTTTT. The V and J genes are TRBV6-1 and TRBJ2-2, with 7 bases fitting TRBD2. Unmatched junction bases numbered 11, after V lost 7 bases and J lost 6 bases. The germline V gene has CDR1 MNHNS and CDR2 SASEGT. The CDR3 contains 15 residues.

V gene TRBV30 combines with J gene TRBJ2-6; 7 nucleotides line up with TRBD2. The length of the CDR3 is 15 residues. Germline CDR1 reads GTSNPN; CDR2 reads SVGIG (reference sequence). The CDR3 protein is CAEAGGFSGANVLTF. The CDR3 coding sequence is TGTGCGGAGGCCGGGGGGTTCTCTGGGGCCAACGTCCTGACTTTC.

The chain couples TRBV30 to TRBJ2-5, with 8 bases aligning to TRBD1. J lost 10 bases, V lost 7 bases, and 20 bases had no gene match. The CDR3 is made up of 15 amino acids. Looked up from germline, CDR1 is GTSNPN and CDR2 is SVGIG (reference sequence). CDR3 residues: CASFQGAGSLGDQYF. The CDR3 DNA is TGTGCCTCATTCCAGGGGGCTGGAAGCCTGGGGGACCAGTACTTC.

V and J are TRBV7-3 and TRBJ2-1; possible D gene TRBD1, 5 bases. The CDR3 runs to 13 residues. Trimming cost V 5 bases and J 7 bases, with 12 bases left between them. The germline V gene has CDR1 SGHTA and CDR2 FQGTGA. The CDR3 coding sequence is TGTGCCAGCAGCCCGCCGCAGGGAAATGAGCAGTTCTTC. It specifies CASSPPQGNEQFF.

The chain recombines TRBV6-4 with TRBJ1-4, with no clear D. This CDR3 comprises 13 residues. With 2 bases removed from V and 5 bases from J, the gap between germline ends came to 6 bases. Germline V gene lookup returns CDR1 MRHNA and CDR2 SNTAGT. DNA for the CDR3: TGTGCCAGCAGTGACGGGGAGAATGAAAAACTGTTTTTT. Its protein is CASSDGENEKLFF.

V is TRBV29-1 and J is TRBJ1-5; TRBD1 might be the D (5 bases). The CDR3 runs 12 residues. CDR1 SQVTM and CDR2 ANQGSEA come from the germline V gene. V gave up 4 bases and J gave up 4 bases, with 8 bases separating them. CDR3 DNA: TGCAGCGTTGTCTCAGGGAATCAGCCCCAGCATTTT. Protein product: CSVVSGNQPQHF.

The CDR3 here is CASSLEGGTYSNQPQHF. The DNA of the CDR3 is TGTGCCAGCAGCTTGGAAGGGGGAACGTATAGCAATCAGCCCCAGCATTTT. The chain employs TRBV5-6 and TRBJ1-5; possibly TRBD1 for D (6 bases). The germline gives CDR1 SGHDT, CDR2 YYEEEE. This CDR3 spans 17 amino acids. Trimming stripped 0 bases from V and 0 bases from J, with 13 bases between.